A selection of T cell receptor beta chains follows, all from one sample in a study of CD8+CD57+ T cells in acquired aplastic anemia. TCRdb processed the reads anew with MiXCR; each CDR3 protein has one entry. In the table there are around 170,000 distinct CDR3 sequences, under 55% of which are singletons. The sample was sorted CD4+, CD8+, or CD8+CD57+ T cells (not recorded which) from PBMCs. The source of these receptors is a human donor with aplastic anemia. Each CDR3 is given with its conserved first and last residue. The order of the fields is V gene, D gene, clone size, CDR3 protein. D genes are given only for firm matches. Size values are once, few and many counts, or a class for expanded clones, and some rows have none.

TRBV14	.	.	CASSPRQISGNTIYF
TRBV5-1	.	.	CASSLDPGANVLTF
TRBV20-1	.	many	CSARDGSSYNEQFF
TRBV24-1	.	.	CATSDLRGVTQYF
TRBV10-3	.	.	CAISPAPYNEQFF
TRBV10-3	.	few	CAIRSVLTQQFF
TRBV20-1	.	.	CSARGLGSYEQYF
TRBV15	.	.	CATSTDKIYEQYF
TRBV5-1	.	many	CASRGGDYGYTF
TRBV2	TRBD1	.	CASRDSHNSPLHF
TRBV2	TRBD1	few	CASISGTGMGTLHF
TRBV20-1	.	.	CSARATGVGDGYTF
TRBV27	.	many	CASSPTGKNEQFF
TRBV25-1	TRBD2	.	CASSGLAGGVEQFF
TRBV25-1	.	once	CASTRDLYNSPLHF
TRBV9	.	many	CASSVDATHGETQYF
TRBV6-4	.	.	CASRLQGNTGELFF
TRBV7-2	.	many	CASSVTGRRTEAFF
TRBV20-1	.	.	CSAGPRPDTQYF
TRBV19	.	many	CASSWDGNQPQHF
TRBV2	TRBD1	many	CATTRDREHEQYF
TRBV19	.	.	CASIGVGGANVLTF
TRBV6-1	.	.	CASSVDRAGANVLTF
TRBV19	TRBD1	.	CASKLGQGVITGELFF
TRBV25-1	.	.	CASRDDTGELSF
TRBV11-2	.	many	CASSLVGHSNQPQHF
TRBV29-1	.	many	CSYIGLGNQPQHF
TRBV7-8	.	.	CASSFAGDTEAFF
TRBV20-1	.	.	CSARGGVGQPQHF
TRBV15	.	many	CATSRAPGGFEKLFF
TRBV10-3	TRBD1	few	CATHGQADGYTF
TRBV20-1	TRBD1	few	CSALSRTGFGEQYF
TRBV19	.	few	CASSPTGRGVPPYEQYF
TRBV25-1	TRBD1	.	CASSRTGTNTGELFF
TRBV9	.	many	CASSVGSYNEQFF
TRBV7-8	.	.	CASSFAGHNSPLHF
TRBV19	TRBD1	.	CASGRGRNEKLFF
TRBV9	.	many	CASSPRYGTPRGNTEAFF
TRBV25-1	TRBD2	.	CASNWRETDTQYF
TRBV11-2	TRBD1	many	CASTENGGTGLNF
TRBV4-1	TRBD1	.	CASSPRTGGDYEQYF
TRBV4-1	.	many	CASSQGSRDTGELFF
TRBV5-1	TRBD1	many	CASSDPTGGNTEAFF
TRBV19	.	.	CASSRQAPLGYTF
TRBV4-2	.	.	CASSQGGMNTEAFF
TRBV20-1	.	many	CGVYRVHMNTEAFF
TRBV15	.	.	CATSLRSGWEDTYEQYF
TRBV20-1	TRBD1	many	CSARDRDRGLYGGYTF
TRBV15	TRBD1	.	CATSPSRGFYEQYF
TRBV4-1	.	many	CASSQAGQGLTYEQYF
TRBV20-1	.	.	CSARDSGSEQYF
TRBV10-2	.	once	CASSHLISGSHQETQYF
TRBV2	.	once	CASMRDSNQPQHF